This TCR beta chain was profiled in a study of shared clonotypes between healthy human individuals. Spread over ten immunoSEQ deep assay plates, unsorted PBMC DNA underwent sequencing. Clones were sequenced by immunoSEQ multiplex PCR, and TCRdb holds only the in-frame ones, with some missing. This table holds about 500,000 clones, roughly three quarters found once. The donors were all Caucasian adults (living in Nashville, Tennessee). The CDR3 totals 16 residues. J lost 10 bases, V lost 10 bases, and 19 bases had no gene match. Germline CDR1 and CDR2: MGHDK and SYGVNS. The sequence came from a woman aged 40-49 years in good health. Some clones in this sample may be carry-over from other donors' samples. The chain joins TRBV25-1 to TRBJ2-1; 10 bases map to TRBD2. Specimen: PBMCs. CDR3 protein: CATQTPIAGGLREQFF. The CDR3 DNA reads TGTGCCACCCAGACCCCCATAGCGGGAGGACTGAGGGAGCAGTTCTTC.